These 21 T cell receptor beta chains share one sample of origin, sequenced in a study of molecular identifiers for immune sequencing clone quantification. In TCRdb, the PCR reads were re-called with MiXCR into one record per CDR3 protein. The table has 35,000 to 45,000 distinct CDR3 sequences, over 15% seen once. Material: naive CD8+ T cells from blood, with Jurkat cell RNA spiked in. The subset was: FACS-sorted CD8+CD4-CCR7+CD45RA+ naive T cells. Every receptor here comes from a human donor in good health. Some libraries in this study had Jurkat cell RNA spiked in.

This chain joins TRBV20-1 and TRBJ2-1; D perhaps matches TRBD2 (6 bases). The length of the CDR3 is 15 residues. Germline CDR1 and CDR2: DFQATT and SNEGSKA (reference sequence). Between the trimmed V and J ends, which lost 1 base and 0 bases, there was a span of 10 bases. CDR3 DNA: TGCAGTGCTAGAGTAGCGGATAGCTCCTACAATGAGCAGTTCTTC. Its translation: CSARVADSSYNEQFF.

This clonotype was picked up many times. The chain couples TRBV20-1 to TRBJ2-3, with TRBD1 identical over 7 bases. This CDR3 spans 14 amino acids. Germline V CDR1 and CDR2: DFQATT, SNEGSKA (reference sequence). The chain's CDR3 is CSLFTGDETDTQYF. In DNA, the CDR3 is TGCAGCTTATTCACAGGGGACGAAACAGATACGCAGTATTTT.

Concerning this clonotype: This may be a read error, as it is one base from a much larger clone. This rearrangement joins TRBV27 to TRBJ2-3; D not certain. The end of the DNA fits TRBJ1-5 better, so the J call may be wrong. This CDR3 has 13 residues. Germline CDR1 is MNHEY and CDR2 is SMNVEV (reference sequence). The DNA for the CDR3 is TGTGCCAGCAGTTTTAAGGGCACAGATACGCAGCATTTT. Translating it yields CASSFKGTDTQHF.

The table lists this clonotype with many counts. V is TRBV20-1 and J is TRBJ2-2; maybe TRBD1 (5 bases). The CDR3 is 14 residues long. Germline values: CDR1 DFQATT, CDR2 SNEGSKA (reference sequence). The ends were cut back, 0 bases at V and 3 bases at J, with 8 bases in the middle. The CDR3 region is CSARDLRDTGELFF. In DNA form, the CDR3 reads TGCAGTGCTAGAGATCTCAGGGACACCGGGGAGCTGTTTTTT.

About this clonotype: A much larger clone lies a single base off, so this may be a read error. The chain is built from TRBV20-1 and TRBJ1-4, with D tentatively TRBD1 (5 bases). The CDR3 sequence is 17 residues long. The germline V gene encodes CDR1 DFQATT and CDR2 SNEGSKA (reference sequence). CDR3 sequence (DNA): TGCAGTGCTAGAGGCCCCGGGACGGCGACAACTAATGGAAAACTGTTTTTT. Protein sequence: CSARGPGTATTNGKLFF.

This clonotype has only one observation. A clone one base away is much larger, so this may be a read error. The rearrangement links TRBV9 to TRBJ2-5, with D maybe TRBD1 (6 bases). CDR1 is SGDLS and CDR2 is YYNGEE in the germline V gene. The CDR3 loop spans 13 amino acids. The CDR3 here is CVSSPRTEETQYF. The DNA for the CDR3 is TGTGTCAGCAGCCCAAGGACAGAAGAGACCCAGTACTTC. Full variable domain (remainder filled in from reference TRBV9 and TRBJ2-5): DSGVTQTPKHLITATGQRVTLRCSPRSGDLSVYWYQQSLDQGLQFLIQYYNGEERAKGNILERFSAQQFPDLHSELNLSSLELGDSALYFCVSSPRTEETQYFGPGTRLLVL.

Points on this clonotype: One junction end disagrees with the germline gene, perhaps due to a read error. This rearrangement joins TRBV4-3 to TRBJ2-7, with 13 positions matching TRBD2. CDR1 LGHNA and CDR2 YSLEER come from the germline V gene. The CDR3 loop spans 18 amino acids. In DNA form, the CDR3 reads TGCGCCAGCAGCCAGGGGCGGACTAGCGGGAGCGGCAGCTACGAGCGGTACTTC. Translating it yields CASSQGRTSGSGSYERYF.

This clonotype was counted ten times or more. The CDR3 reads CASSAPLLDRVAGANVLTF. CDR3 DNA: TGTGCCAGCAGCGCCCCCCTCCTGGACAGGGTAGCTGGGGCCAACGTCCTGACTTTC. The chain is built from TRBV9 and TRBJ2-6; TRBD1 aligns across 8 bases. The V segment lost 3 bases and the J segment 2 bases; nucleotides outside the gene matches: 13. The germline V gene encodes CDR1 SGDLS and CDR2 YYNGEE. The CDR3 length is 19 residues.

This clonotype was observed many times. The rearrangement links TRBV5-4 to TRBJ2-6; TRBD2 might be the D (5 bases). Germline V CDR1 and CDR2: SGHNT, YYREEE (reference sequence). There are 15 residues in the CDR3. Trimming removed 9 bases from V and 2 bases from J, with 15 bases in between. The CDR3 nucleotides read TGTGCCATCACAGCTTGGCGGGCTGGGGCCAACGTCCTGACTTTC. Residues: CAITAWRAGANVLTF.

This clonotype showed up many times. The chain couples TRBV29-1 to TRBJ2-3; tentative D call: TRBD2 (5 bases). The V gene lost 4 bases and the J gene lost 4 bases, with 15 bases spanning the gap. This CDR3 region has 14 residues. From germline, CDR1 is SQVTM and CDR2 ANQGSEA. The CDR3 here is CSVAGLEGADTQYF. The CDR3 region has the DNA TGCAGCGTTGCGGGTCTCGAGGGAGCAGATACGCAGTATTTT.

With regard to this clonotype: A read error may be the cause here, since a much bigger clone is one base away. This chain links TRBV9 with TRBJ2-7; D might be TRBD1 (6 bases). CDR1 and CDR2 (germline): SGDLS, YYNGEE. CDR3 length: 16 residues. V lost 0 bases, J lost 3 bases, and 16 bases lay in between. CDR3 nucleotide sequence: TGTGCCAGCAGCGTAGGGAACAGGGCATTCGACTACGAGCAGTACTTC. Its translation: CASSVGNRAFDYEQYF.

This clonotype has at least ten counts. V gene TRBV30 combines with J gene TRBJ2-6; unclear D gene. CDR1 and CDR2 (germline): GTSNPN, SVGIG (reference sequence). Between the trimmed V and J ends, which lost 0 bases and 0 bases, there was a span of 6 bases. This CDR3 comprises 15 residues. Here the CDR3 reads CAWSVLGSGANVLTF. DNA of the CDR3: TGTGCCTGGAGTGTACTGGGCTCTGGGGCCAACGTCCTGACTTTC.

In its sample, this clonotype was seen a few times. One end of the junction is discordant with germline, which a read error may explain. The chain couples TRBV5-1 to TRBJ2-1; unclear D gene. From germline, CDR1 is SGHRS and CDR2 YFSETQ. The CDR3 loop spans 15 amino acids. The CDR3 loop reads CASSATGLGYNERFF. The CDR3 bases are TGCGCCAGCAGCGCGACGGGTCTGGGCTACAATGAGCGGTTCTTC.

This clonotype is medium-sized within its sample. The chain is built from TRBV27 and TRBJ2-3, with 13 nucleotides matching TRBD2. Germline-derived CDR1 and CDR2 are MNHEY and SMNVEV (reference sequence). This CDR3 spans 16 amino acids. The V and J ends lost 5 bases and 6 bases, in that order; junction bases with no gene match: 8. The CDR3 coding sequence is TGTGCCAGCAGTCAACTAGCGGGAGGGCCGATTGATACGCAGTATTTT. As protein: CASSQLAGGPIDTQYF.

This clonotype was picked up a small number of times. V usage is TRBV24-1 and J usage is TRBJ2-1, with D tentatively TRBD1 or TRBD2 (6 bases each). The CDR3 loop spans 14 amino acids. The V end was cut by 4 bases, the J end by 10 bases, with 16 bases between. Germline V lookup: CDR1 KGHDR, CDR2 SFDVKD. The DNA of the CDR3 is TGTGCCACCAGTGAAACTAGGGGGGCCACGGAGCAGTTCTTC. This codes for CATSETRGATEQFF.

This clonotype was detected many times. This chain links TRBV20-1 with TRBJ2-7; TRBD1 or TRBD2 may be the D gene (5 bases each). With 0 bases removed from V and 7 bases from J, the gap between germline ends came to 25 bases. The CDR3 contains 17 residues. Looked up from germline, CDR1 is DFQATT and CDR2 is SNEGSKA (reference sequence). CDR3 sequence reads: CSARDLAGTGTDLEQYF. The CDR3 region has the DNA TGCAGTGCTAGAGATCTGGCAGGTACCGGGACCGACTTGGAGCAGTACTTC.

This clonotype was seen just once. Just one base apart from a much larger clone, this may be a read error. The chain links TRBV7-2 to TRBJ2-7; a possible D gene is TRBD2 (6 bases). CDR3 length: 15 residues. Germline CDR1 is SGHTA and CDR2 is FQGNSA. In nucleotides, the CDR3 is TGTGCCAGCAGCTTAGAGGGACTGATCTCCTGCGAGCAGTACTTC. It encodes CASSLEGLISCEQYF.

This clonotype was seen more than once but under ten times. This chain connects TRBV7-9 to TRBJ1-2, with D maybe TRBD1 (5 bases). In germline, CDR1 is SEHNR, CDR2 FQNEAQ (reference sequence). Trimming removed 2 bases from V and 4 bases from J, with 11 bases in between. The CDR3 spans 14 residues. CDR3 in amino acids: CASSLIDSPYGYTF. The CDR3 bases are TGTGCCAGCAGCTTAATCGACAGTCCCTATGGCTACACCTTC.

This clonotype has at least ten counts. CDR3 in DNA: TGTGCCAGCAGCTTAGACCAGAGACAGGGGGCCCACGAGCAGTACTTC. This sequence encodes CASSLDQRQGAHEQYF. The J gene is TRBJ2-7, the V gene TRBV7-2, with TRBD1 identical over 10 bases. This CDR3 comprises 16 residues. Germline trimming cut 1 base from V and 5 bases from J; bases unmatched to any gene: 8. Germline assignment: CDR1 SGHTA and CDR2 FQGNSA. Using reference TRBV7-2 and TRBJ2-7 for the parts outside the CDR3, the full variable domain is GAGVSQSPSNKVTEKGKDVELRCDPISGHTALYWYRQSLGQGLEFLIYFQGNSAPDKSGLPSDRFSAERTGGSVSTLTIQRTQQEDSAVYLCASSLDQRQGAHEQYFGPGTRLTVT.

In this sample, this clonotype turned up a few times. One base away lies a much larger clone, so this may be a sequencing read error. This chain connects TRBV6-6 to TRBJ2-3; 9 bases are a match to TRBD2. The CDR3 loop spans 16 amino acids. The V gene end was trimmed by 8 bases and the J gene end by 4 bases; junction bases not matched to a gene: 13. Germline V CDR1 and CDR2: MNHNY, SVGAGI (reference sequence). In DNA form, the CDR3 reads TGTGCCAGCGGTTCAGGGACTAGCTCCGCGTCAGATACGCAGTATTTT. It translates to CASGSGTSSASDTQYF.

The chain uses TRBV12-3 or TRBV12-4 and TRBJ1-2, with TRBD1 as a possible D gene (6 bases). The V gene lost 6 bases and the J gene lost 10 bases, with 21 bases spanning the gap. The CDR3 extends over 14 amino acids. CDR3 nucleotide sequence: TGTGCCAGCAGCCCGGGACACACGAACTCCGACTACACCTTC. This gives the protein CASSPGHTNSDYTF.